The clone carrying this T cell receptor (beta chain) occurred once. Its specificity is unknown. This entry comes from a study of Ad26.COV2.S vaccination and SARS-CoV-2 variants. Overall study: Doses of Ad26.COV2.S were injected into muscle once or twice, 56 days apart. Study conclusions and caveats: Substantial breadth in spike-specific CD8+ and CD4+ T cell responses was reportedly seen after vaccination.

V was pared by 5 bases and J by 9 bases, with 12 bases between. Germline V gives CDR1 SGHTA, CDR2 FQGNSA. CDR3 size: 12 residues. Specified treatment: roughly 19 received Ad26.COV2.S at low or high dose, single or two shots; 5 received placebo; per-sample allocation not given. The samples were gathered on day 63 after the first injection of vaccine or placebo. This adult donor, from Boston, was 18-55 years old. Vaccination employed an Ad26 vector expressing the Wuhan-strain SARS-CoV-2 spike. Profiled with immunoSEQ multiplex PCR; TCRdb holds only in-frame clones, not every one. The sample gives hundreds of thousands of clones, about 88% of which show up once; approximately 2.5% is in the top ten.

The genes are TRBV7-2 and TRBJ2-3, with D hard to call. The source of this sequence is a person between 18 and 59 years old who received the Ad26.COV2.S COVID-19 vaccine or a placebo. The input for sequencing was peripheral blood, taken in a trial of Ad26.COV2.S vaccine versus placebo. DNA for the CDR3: TGTGCCAGCAGCCAGGCTGTTTTCACGCAGTATTTT. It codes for CASSQAVFTQYF.